The clone carrying this T cell receptor beta chain occurred once. The protocol was immunoSEQ multiplex PCR, while the TCRdb copy is restricted to in-frame clones and leaves out a portion. The repertoire holds about 460,000 clones, with roughly nine tenths as singletons. This sample is drawn from a study of Ad26.COV2.S vaccination and SARS-CoV-2 variants. Indicated treatment: 19 received Ad26.COV2.S at low or high dose, single or two shots; 5 received placebo; per-sample allocation not given. Sampling was performed 63 days after the first vaccine or placebo injection. Germline lookup yields CDR1 SGHDN and CDR2 FVKESK. Trimming cost V 1 base and J 5 bases, with 9 bases left between them. The CDR3 runs 15 residues.

The starting material was peripheral blood, obtained in a trial of Ad26.COV2.S vaccine versus placebo. The TCR originated in a person aged 18-65 years who received the Ad26.COV2.S COVID-19 vaccine or a placebo. The rearrangement links TRBV14 to TRBJ1-6; weak D call: TRBD1 (6 bases). In nucleotides, the CDR3 is TGTGCCAGCAGCCAAGCACAGGGAAATAATTCACCCCTCCACTTT. It codes for CASSQAQGNNSPLHF.